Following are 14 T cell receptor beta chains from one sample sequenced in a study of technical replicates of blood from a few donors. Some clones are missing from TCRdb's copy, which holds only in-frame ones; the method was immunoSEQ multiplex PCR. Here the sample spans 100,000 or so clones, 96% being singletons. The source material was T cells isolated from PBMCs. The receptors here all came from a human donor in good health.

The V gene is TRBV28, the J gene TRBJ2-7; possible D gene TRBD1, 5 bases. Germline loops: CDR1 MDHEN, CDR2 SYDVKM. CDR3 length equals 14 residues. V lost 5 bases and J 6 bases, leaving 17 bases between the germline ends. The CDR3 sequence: CASSPPNQGREQYF. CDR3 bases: TGTGCCAGCAGTCCGCCAAACCAGGGTCGCGAGCAGTACTTC.

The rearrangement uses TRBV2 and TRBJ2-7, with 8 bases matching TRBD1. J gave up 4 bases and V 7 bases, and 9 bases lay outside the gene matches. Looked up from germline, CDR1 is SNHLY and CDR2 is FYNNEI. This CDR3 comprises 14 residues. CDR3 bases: TGTGCCAGCATGGCCGCAGGGGGCGATTACGAGCAGTACTTC. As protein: CASMAAGGDYEQYF.

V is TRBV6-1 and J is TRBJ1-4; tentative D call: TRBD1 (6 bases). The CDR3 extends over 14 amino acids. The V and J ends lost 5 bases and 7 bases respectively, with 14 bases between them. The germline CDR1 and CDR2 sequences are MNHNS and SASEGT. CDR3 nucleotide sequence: TGTGCCAGCAGTCGTTCAGGGGATAGTGAAAAACTGTTTTTT. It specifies CASSRSGDSEKLFF.

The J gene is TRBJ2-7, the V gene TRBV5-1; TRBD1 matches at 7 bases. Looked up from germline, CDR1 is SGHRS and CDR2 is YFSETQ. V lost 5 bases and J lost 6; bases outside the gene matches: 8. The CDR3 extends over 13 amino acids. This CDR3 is CASRPPDRTEQYF. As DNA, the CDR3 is TGCGCCAGCAGACCCCCGGACAGGACCGAGCAGTACTTC.

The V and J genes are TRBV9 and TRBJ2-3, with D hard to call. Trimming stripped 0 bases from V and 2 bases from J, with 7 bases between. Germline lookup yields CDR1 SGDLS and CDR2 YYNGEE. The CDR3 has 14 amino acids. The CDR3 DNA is TGTGCCAGCAGCGTAGAGCCTGACACAGATACGCAGTATTTT. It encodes CASSVEPDTDTQYF.

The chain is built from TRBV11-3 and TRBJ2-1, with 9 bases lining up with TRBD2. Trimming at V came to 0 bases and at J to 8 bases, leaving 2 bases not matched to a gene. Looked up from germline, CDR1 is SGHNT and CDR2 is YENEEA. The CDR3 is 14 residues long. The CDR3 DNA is TGTGCCAGCAGCTTAGATCCTAGCGGGGATGAGCAGTTCTTC. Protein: CASSLDPSGDEQFF.

DNA for the CDR3: TGCGCCAGCAGCCAAGTAGCCCCAAAAACAGGGAACACTGAAGCTTTCTTT. It encodes CASSQVAPKTGNTEAFF. This chain links TRBV4-1 with TRBJ1-1, with D possibly being TRBD1 (5 bases). The V end lost 1 base, the J end lost 1 base, and 16 bases lay between the germline ends. Germline lookup yields CDR1 MGHRA and CDR2 YSYEKL. The CDR3 has 17 amino acids.

The CDR3 nucleotides read TGTGCCAGCAGCTCCGACAGCTCTGGAAACACCATATATTTT. This gives the protein CASSSDSSGNTIYF. This sequence joins TRBV9 and TRBJ1-3; a weak D match, TRBD1 (5 bases). Germline CDR1 SGDLS, CDR2 YYNGEE. This CDR3 comprises 14 residues. Trimming shortened V by 4 bases and J by 0 bases, and 8 bases separated the two germline ends.

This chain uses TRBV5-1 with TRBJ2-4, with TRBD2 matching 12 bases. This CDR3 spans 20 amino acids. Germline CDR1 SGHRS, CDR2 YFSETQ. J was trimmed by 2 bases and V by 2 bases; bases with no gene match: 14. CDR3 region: CASSLISDGLAGGPKNIQYF. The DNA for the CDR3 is TGCGCCAGCAGCTTAATTTCTGATGGGCTAGCGGGGGGGCCCAAAAACATTCAGTACTTC.

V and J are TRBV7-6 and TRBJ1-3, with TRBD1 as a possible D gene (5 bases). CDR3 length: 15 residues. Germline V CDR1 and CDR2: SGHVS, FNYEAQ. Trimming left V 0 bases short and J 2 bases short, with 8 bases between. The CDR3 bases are TGTGCCAGCAGCTTAGCGGGAGGGGCTGGAAACACCATATATTTT. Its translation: CASSLAGGAGNTIYF. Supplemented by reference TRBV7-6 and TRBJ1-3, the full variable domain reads GAGVSQSPRYKVTKRGQDVALRCDPISGHVSLYWYRQALGQGPEFLTYFNYEAQQDKSGLPNDRFSAERPEGSISTLTIQRTEQRDSAMYRCASSLAGGAGNTIYFGEGSWLTVV.

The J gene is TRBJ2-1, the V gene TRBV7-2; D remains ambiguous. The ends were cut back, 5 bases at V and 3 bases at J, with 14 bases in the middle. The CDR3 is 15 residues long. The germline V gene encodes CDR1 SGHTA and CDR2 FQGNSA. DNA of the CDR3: TGTGCCAGCAGCCAATGGGTGGAGAACTACAATGAGCAGTTCTTC. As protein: CASSQWVENYNEQFF.

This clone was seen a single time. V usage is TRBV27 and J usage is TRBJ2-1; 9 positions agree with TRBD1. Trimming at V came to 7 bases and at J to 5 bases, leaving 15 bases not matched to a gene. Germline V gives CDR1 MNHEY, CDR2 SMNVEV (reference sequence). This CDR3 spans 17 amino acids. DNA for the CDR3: TGTGCCAGCACCCAAAAATGGAGGGGACAGGGCGACAATGAGCAGTTCTTC. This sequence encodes CASTQKWRGQGDNEQFF.

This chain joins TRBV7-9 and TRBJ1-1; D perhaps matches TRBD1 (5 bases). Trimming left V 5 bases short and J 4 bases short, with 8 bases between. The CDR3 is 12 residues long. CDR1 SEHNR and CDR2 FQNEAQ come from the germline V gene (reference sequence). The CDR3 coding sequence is TGTGCCAGCAGCGTTAGGGGCACTGAAGCTTTCTTT. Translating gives CASSVRGTEAFF.

CDR3 sequence (DNA): TGTGCCAGCAATCCTTCTAGCGGGGGGAACACCGGGGAGCTGTTTTTT. Residues: CASNPSSGGNTGELFF. The V call is TRBV6-6, the J call TRBJ2-2; 10 nucleotides line up with TRBD2. This CDR3 region has 16 residues. The germline gives CDR1 MNHNY, CDR2 SVGAGI (reference sequence). V lost 7 bases and J lost 1; bases outside the gene matches: 6.